These 17 T cell receptor beta chains were all obtained from the same sample, sequenced in a study of T cells in Graves' hyperthyroidism and ophthalmopathy. RNA transcripts were the template for amplifying TCR beta CDR3 regions. The study used the HTBI primer set for a first-round RT-PCR of the TCR CDR3. TCRdb re-analysed the multiplex PCR reads in MiXCR, keeping a single row per CDR3 protein. Among roughly 630,000 distinct CDR3 sequences, approximately 14% were seen once, and the ten largest hold roughly 7.3%. The sequencing sample was made of blood. Receptor source: a woman younger than 45 with Graves' hyperthyroidism.

For this clonotype: This sequence may be a read error, since a much larger clone differs from it by one base. V gene TRBV27 combines with J gene TRBJ1-1, with D unclear. The CDR3 consists of 13 residues. The germline V gene encodes CDR1 MNHEY and CDR2 SMNVEV (reference sequence). The CDR3 protein is CAGSTLSSTEAFF. CDR3 sequence (DNA): TGTGCCGGCAGTACCCTTTCAAGCACTGAAGCTTTCTTT.

This clonotype was seen many times. The rearrangement joins TRBV2 to TRBJ1-1; 9 bases match TRBD1. The ends lost 6 bases at V and 4 bases at J; junction bases unmatched: 3. Germline values: CDR1 SNHLY, CDR2 FYNNEI. The CDR3 consists of 13 residues. The CDR3, as DNA: TGTGCCAGCAGGCCGGGACAGGGCACTGAAGCTTTCTTT. The encoded protein is CASRPGQGTEAFF.

This clonotype was picked up many times. V usage is TRBV5-1 and J usage is TRBJ2-3; D gene unclear. In germline, CDR1 is SGHRS, CDR2 YFSETQ. The V gene lost 4 bases and the J gene lost 6 bases, with 15 bases spanning the gap. CDR3 length: 14 amino acids. This CDR3 reads CASSPTNAWDTQYF. The CDR3 DNA follows: TGCGCCAGCAGCCCGACGAACGCCTGGGATACGCAGTATTTT.

Concerning this clonotype itself: A read error may be the cause here, since a much bigger clone is one base away. The chain uses TRBV7-9 and TRBJ2-1; D perhaps matches TRBD1 (6 bases). Per germline, CDR1 SEHNR and CDR2 FQNEAQ (reference sequence). CDR3 size: 13 residues. The CDR3 sequence is CVSSPVGGNEQFF. The DNA of the CDR3 is TGTGTCAGCAGCCCGGTAGGGGGCAATGAGCAGTTCTTC.

This clonotype occurred many times. This chain links TRBV20-1 with TRBJ2-7; 8 positions agree with TRBD2. Losses at the gene ends were 3 bases for V and 0 bases for J; bases not matched to a gene: 4. Germline CDR1 DFQATT, CDR2 SNEGSKA (reference sequence). This CDR3 spans 14 amino acids. The CDR3 DNA follows: TGCAGTGCTAGGGTAGCGGGAAGCTCCTACGAGCAGTACTTC. As protein: CSARVAGSSYEQYF.

In this sample, this clonotype turned up many times. The rearrangement uses TRBV7-2 and TRBJ2-3; perhaps TRBD1 as D (5 bases). The length of the CDR3 is 15 residues. Germline CDR1 reads SGHTA; CDR2 reads FQGNSA. V shed 2 bases and J shed 0 bases, with 9 bases lying between them. The CDR3 bases are TGTGCCAGCAGCTTAAACAGGTTTAGCACAGATACGCAGTATTTT. Amino acids: CASSLNRFSTDTQYF.

This clonotype showed up many times. The chain combines TRBV30 with TRBJ1-1, with D maybe TRBD1 (5 bases). V was cut by 2 bases and J by 6 bases, with 10 bases left in between. Germline assignment: CDR1 GTSNPN and CDR2 SVGIG (reference sequence). The CDR3 is 12 residues long. CDR3 region: CAWSQRGPEAFF. DNA of the CDR3: TGTGCCTGGAGTCAACGGGGACCTGAAGCTTTCTTT. Based on the CDR3 plus reference TRBV30 and TRBJ1-1, the full variable domain is SQTIHQWPATLVQPVGSPLSLECTVEGTSNPNLYWYRQAAGRGLQLLFYSVGIGQISSEVPQNLSASRPQDRQFILSSKKLLLSDSGFYLCAWSQRGPEAFFGQGTRLTVV.

This clonotype has a handful of counts. This chain uses TRBV13 with TRBJ2-3; D is uncertain. Germline values: CDR1 PRHDT, CDR2 FYEKMQ (reference sequence). The CDR3 spans 15 residues. V lost 4 bases and J 8 bases, leaving 19 bases between the germline ends. Here the CDR3 reads CASSSGYPSPSTQYF. Written as DNA, the CDR3 is TGTGCCAGCAGCTCAGGTTACCCCTCCCCCAGTACGCAGTATTTT.

This clonotype was recorded many times. The chain carries TRBV3-1 and TRBJ1-5; 9 nucleotides line up with TRBD1. Germline-derived CDR1 and CDR2 are LGHDT and YNNKEL (reference sequence). The V segment lost 3 bases and the J segment 1 base; nucleotides outside the gene matches: 13. CDR3 length: 19 amino acids. CDR3 coding DNA: TGTGCCAGCAGCCACAGTTTCGGGGACAGGGTTGGGAGCAATCAGCCCCAGCATTTT. It specifies CASSHSFGDRVGSNQPQHF.

In this sample, this clonotype turned up many times. V gene TRBV27 combines with J gene TRBJ2-5; 10 nucleotides agree with TRBD2. The V and J ends lost 3 bases and 3 bases, in that order; junction bases with no gene match: 4. CDR3 size: 15 residues. The germline V gene has CDR1 MNHEY and CDR2 SMNVEV (reference sequence). The CDR3 spells CASSLSGTSEETQYF. The CDR3 coding sequence is TGTGCCAGCAGTTTGTCGGGGACTAGCGAAGAGACCCAGTACTTC.

The gene calls are TRBV20-1 and TRBJ2-5; 10 bases are shared with TRBD2. The CDR3 length is 15 residues. Germline V CDR1 and CDR2: DFQATT, SNEGSKA (reference sequence). J lost 2 bases, V lost 4 bases, and 7 bases had no gene match. CDR3 nucleotides: TGCAGTGCTACCTCCGGGACTAGCGTACAAGAGACCCAGTACTTC. Encoded protein: CSATSGTSVQETQYF.

This clonotype was counted at least ten times. V and J are TRBV28 and TRBJ2-1; D may correspond to TRBD1 or TRBD2 (5 bases each). Germline lookup yields CDR1 MDHEN and CDR2 SYDVKM. The length of the CDR3 is 13 residues. The V and J ends lost 6 bases and 10 bases respectively, with 16 bases between them. CDR3 in DNA: TGTGCCAGCAGACCCCCGGGACCCACCGAGCAGTTCTTC. Encoded protein: CASRPPGPTEQFF.

The chain links TRBV11-3 to TRBJ1-2; D call uncertain. V was pared by 5 bases and J by 8 bases, with 12 bases between. Per the germline V gene, CDR1 is SGHNT and CDR2 is YENEEA. The CDR3 extends over 12 amino acids. CDR3 sequence: CASSPQSKGYTF. The DNA of the CDR3 is TGTGCCAGCAGCCCTCAATCGAAAGGCTACACCTTC.

This clonotype was counted ten times or more. CDR3 sequence (DNA): TGCAGTGCCGTAGCGGGAGGGCCCTACGAGCAGTACTTC. Translation gives CSAVAGGPYEQYF. The gene calls are TRBV20-1 and TRBJ2-7; 11 nucleotides align to TRBD2. The CDR3 consists of 13 residues. V shed 6 bases, J shed 2 bases, and the junction held 3 bases outside the gene matches. CDR1 DFQATT and CDR2 SNEGSKA come from the germline V gene (reference sequence).

This clonotype was detected only a few times. This chain links TRBV12-3 or TRBV12-4 with TRBJ2-3; tentative D call: TRBD1 (6 bases). The CDR3 covers 14 residues. Between the trimmed V and J ends, which lost 6 bases and 5 bases, there was a span of 15 bases. Written as DNA, the CDR3 is TGTGCCAGCAGACCCTCAGGGGCTGGAGATACGCAGTATTTT. Its protein product is CASRPSGAGDTQYF.

This chain joins TRBV2 and TRBJ1-2; D is unresolved. V dropped 6 bases and J dropped 8 bases, with 19 bases sitting between them. Germline V gives CDR1 SNHLY, CDR2 FYNNEI. This CDR3 is 14 amino acids long. This chain's CDR3 is CASSSNQEAGGYTF. The CDR3 bases are TGTGCCAGCAGCTCAAATCAGGAGGCTGGAGGCTACACCTTC. The whole variable domain, remainder taken from reference TRBV2 and TRBJ1-2, is EPEVTQTPSHQVTQMGQEVILRCVPISNHLYFYWYRQILGQKVEFLVSFYNNEISEKSEIFDDQFSVERPDGSNFTLKIRSTKLEDSAMYFCASSSNQEAGGYTFGSGTRLTVV.

The table lists this clonotype with many counts. V and J are TRBV7-2 and TRBJ2-7; 10 positions agree with TRBD2. After removal of 5 bases from V and 1 base from J, the junction contained 8 bases not matched to a gene. Germline V gene lookup returns CDR1 SGHTA and CDR2 FQGNSA. The length of the CDR3 is 16 residues. This CDR3 is CASSHTLAGVSYEQYF. The DNA for the CDR3 is TGTGCCAGCAGCCACACCCTAGCGGGAGTTTCCTACGAGCAGTACTTC.